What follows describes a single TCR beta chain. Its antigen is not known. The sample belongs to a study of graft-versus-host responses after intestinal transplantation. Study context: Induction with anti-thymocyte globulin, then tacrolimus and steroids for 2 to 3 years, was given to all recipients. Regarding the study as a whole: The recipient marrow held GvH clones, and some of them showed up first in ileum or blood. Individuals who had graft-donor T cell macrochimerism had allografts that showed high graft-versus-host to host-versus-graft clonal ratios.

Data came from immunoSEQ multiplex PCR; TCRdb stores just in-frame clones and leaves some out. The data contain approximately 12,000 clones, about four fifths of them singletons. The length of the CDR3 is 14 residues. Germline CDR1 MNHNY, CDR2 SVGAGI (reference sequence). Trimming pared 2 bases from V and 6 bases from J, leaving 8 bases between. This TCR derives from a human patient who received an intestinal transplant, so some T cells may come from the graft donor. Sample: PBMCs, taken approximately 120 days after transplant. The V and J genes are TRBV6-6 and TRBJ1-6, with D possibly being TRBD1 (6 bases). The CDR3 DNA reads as TGTGCCAGCAGTTACGGGGGGGCTAATTCACCCCTCCACTTT. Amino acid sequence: CASSYGGANSPLHF.